A single sample is the source of the 6 T cell receptor beta chains below, sequenced in a study of T cells in Graves' hyperthyroidism and ophthalmopathy. The source material, RNA transcripts, was used to amplify TCR beta CDR3 regions. A first-round RT-PCR of the TCR CDR3 used the HTBI primer set. TCRdb redid the calling of the multiplex PCR reads with MiXCR, one entry per CDR3 protein. Counted here are hundreds of thousands of distinct CDR3 sequences, roughly 15% occurring once; the ten biggest clones make up 9.5% to 15%. Sequencing was performed on blood. The receptor source for this set is a woman between 45 and 65 years old with Graves' ophthalmopathy.

This clonotype was picked up many times. V and J are TRBV5-5 and TRBJ1-4; D gene ambiguous. V was cut by 4 bases and J by 7 bases, with 11 bases left in between. The CDR3 covers 13 residues. CDR1 and CDR2 (germline): SGHKS, YYEKEE (reference sequence). The DNA for the CDR3 is TGTGCCAGCAGCCTTTCCCGGAGTGAAAAACTGTTTTTT. This codes for CASSLSRSEKLFF.

This clonotype was counted many times. The V gene is TRBV11-2, the J gene TRBJ2-7; D uncertain. V was trimmed by 2 bases and J by 6 bases, leaving 14 bases between them. The CDR3 is 14 amino acids. CDR1 is SGHAT and CDR2 is FQNNGV in the germline V gene. CDR3 DNA: TGTGCCAGCAGCTTACTGGTGTTTTCCGGCGAGCAGTACTTC. Amino acids: CASSLLVFSGEQYF.

In regard to this clonotype: This sequence may be a read error, since a much larger clone differs from it by one base. The CDR3 region has the DNA TGTGCCAGCTCAGCAGGGACTAGCGGGAGGATCGGGGAGCTGTTTTTT. Amino acid sequence: CASSAGTSGRIGELFF. The rearrangement uses TRBV18 and TRBJ2-2; 15 bases agree with TRBD2. Per germline, CDR1 KGHSH and CDR2 LQKENI. The CDR3 is made up of 16 amino acids. The V and J ends lost 5 bases and 7 bases, in that order; junction bases with no gene match: 5.

This clonotype was counted a few times. This chain connects TRBV24-1 to TRBJ2-5, with 9 bases identical to TRBD1. Germline V lookup: CDR1 KGHDR, CDR2 SFDVKD. Germline trimming cut 4 bases from V and 1 base from J; bases unmatched to any gene: 15. The CDR3 length is 19 residues. The CDR3 DNA is TGTGCCACCAGTGACCTACCGGGTAGGGACAGGGCCATCCAAGAGACCCAGTACTTC. Protein sequence: CATSDLPGRDRAIQETQYF.

The gene calls are TRBV2 and TRBJ2-2; 11 positions match TRBD2. The V segment lost 7 bases and the J segment 1 base; nucleotides outside the gene matches: 8. The CDR3 is 17 residues long. Germline loops: CDR1 SNHLY, CDR2 FYNNEI. CDR3 sequence: CASKQSGTSGNTGELFF. The CDR3 DNA is TGTGCCAGCAAACAATCCGGGACTAGCGGGAACACCGGGGAGCTGTTTTTT.

This clonotype was counted a few times. This chain uses TRBV28 with TRBJ2-2, with 14 bases matching TRBD2. The ends lost 6 bases at V and 5 bases at J; junction bases unmatched: 8. There are 17 residues in the CDR3. Germline loops: CDR1 MDHEN, CDR2 SYDVKM. Here the CDR3 reads CASRLGLAGVGTGELFF. The CDR3, as DNA: TGTGCCAGCAGACTGGGACTAGCGGGAGTAGGAACCGGGGAGCTGTTTTTT.